Following are 28 T cell receptor beta chains from one sample sequenced in a study of radiation and T cells in renal cell carcinoma. Indicated time point: blood 4 weeks post-SBRT, at nephrectomy. Specified treatment: 15 Gy SBRT to primary tumor, nephrectomy 4 weeks later. Assay used: immunoSEQ multiplex PCR; TCRdb lists only in-frame clones, some missing. The data contain more than 60,000 clones, over 65% of them seen just once; the ten biggest clones take up 2.4%. Source: blood, taken from a patient whose treatment included radiotherapy and nephrectomy. These receptor sequences come from a woman aged 60-75 years with renal cell carcinoma.

In DNA, the CDR3 is TGTGCCAGCAGCTTAAGGGCAGGGAAAAACATTCAGTACTTC. Encoded protein: CASSLRAGKNIQYF. The chain links TRBV5-8 to TRBJ2-4; possibly TRBD1 for D (5 bases). The germline V gene has CDR1 SGHTS and CDR2 YDEGEE. V lost 2 bases, J lost 4 bases, and 10 bases lay in between. The CDR3 is 14 residues long.

There are a few counts of this clone. The gene calls are TRBV5-1 and TRBJ1-1; maybe TRBD1 (6 bases). Per germline, CDR1 SGHRS and CDR2 YFSETQ. The CDR3 extends over 14 amino acids. With 2 bases removed from V and 1 base from J, the gap between germline ends came to 9 bases. CDR3 region: CASSFGQRNTEAFF. CDR3 nucleotides: TGCGCCAGCAGCTTCGGACAGAGGAACACTGAAGCTTTCTTT.

V usage is TRBV10-2 and J usage is TRBJ1-6; D uncertain. Trimming cost V 0 bases and J 7 bases, with 4 bases left between them. CDR1 and CDR2 from the germline V gene are WSHSY and SAAADI. The CDR3 is made up of 13 amino acids. Here the CDR3 DNA reads TGCGCCAGCAGTGAGTCGATCAATTCACCCCTCCACTTT. This translates into CASSESINSPLHF.

The chain is built from TRBV9 and TRBJ2-1; D uncertain. The CDR3 covers 13 residues. V was pared by 4 bases and J by 4 bases, with 9 bases between. The germline CDR1 and CDR2 sequences are SGDLS and YYNGEE. CDR3 amino acids: CASSPRGYNEQFF. Written as DNA, the CDR3 is TGTGCCAGCAGCCCCCGTGGATACAATGAGCAGTTCTTC. Filled out from reference TRBV9 and TRBJ2-1, the complete variable domain reads DSGVTQTPKHLITATGQRVTLRCSPRSGDLSVYWYQQSLDQGLQFLIQYYNGEERAKGNILERFSAQQFPDLHSELNLSSLELGDSALYFCASSPRGYNEQFFGPGTRLTVL.

Only one count was recorded for this clone. V usage is TRBV14 and J usage is TRBJ2-2; TRBD1 aligns across 8 bases. Germline lookup yields CDR1 SGHDN and CDR2 FVKESK. J gave up 4 bases and V 5 bases, and 6 bases lay outside the gene matches. The CDR3 totals 15 residues. The CDR3 sequence: CASSNRQGPTGELFF. CDR3 DNA: TGTGCCAGCAGCAATCGACAGGGGCCCACCGGGGAGCTGTTTTTT.

The gene calls are TRBV5-8 and TRBJ1-2; D is undetermined. This CDR3 has 15 amino acids. CDR1 SGHTS and CDR2 YDEGEE come from the germline V gene. With 1 base removed from V and 4 bases from J, the gap between germline ends came to 14 bases. The CDR3 DNA follows: TGTGCCAGCAGCTTGTTAGGCAGCTTCTCCTATGGCTACACCTTC. This encodes CASSLLGSFSYGYTF.

CDR3 in amino acids: CASSGGTGDEQYF. In DNA form, the CDR3 reads TGTGCCAGCAGTGGGGGTACGGGAGACGAGCAGTACTTC. This chain links TRBV27 with TRBJ2-7; a possible D gene is TRBD2 (6 bases). Germline V gene data show CDR1 as MNHEY and CDR2 as SMNVEV (reference sequence). The CDR3 consists of 13 residues. V was cut by 5 bases and J by 5 bases, with 13 bases left in between.

The V and J genes are TRBV6-1 and TRBJ1-2; TRBD1 matches at 7 bases. Per the germline V gene, CDR1 is MNHNS and CDR2 is SASEGT. This CDR3 spans 13 amino acids. Unmatched junction bases numbered 7, after V lost 6 bases and J lost 6 bases. CDR3 in amino acids: CASSGTVDDGYTF. The DNA of the CDR3 is TGTGCCAGCAGCGGGACAGTCGATGATGGCTACACCTTC.

The chain links TRBV5-1 to TRBJ2-5; either TRBD1 or TRBD2 may supply D (5 bases each). Germline lookup yields CDR1 SGHRS and CDR2 YFSETQ. Trimming removed 0 bases at V and 5 bases at J, with 26 bases between. This CDR3 has 19 amino acids. The CDR3 sequence: CASSLALIDPPGPSETQYF. The CDR3 nucleotides are TGCGCCAGCAGCTTGGCTCTGATCGATCCACCGGGACCCTCGGAGACCCAGTACTTC.

The V gene is TRBV5-4, the J gene TRBJ1-5, with D possibly matching TRBD1 (6 bases). V gave up 3 bases and J gave up 7 bases, with 14 bases separating them. The CDR3 consists of 14 residues. Germline-derived CDR1 and CDR2 are SGHNT and YYREEE (reference sequence). CDR3 DNA sequence: TGTGCCAGCAGCTCACAGGGAGGAAACCAGCCCCAGCATTTT. It encodes CASSSQGGNQPQHF.

This chain links TRBV4-1 with TRBJ1-5; perhaps TRBD1 as D (5 bases). Germline values: CDR1 MGHRA, CDR2 YSYEKL. Between the trimmed V and J ends, which lost 0 bases and 0 bases, there was a span of 18 bases. The CDR3 covers 19 residues. This chain's CDR3 is CASSQEPTGRPYSNQPQHF. In nucleotides, the CDR3 is TGCGCCAGCAGCCAAGAACCCACAGGAAGGCCATATAGCAATCAGCCCCAGCATTTT.

This clone occurred once. The chain employs TRBV10-3 and TRBJ2-2, with D uncertain. The CDR3 covers 13 residues. From germline, CDR1 is ENHRY and CDR2 SYGVKD. V was cut by 0 bases and J by 4 bases, with 3 bases left in between. The CDR3 protein is CAISESGTGELFF. The CDR3 DNA is TGTGCCATCAGTGAGTCGGGCACCGGGGAGCTGTTTTTT.

This chain uses TRBV28 with TRBJ1-1; D uncertain. CDR3 size: 14 residues. Germline lookup yields CDR1 MDHEN and CDR2 SYDVKM. The ends were cut back, 1 base at V and 0 bases at J, with 6 bases in the middle. The CDR3: CASSLSPVNTEAFF. CDR3 nucleotides: TGTGCCAGCAGTTTATCCCCAGTGAACACTGAAGCTTTCTTT.

The chain couples TRBV30 to TRBJ2-7, with 7 bases identical to TRBD1. CDR3 length equals 15 residues. V shed 3 bases and J 2 bases; nucleotides not matched to a gene: 10. The V gene's germline CDR1 is GTSNPN and CDR2 SVGIG (reference sequence). In nucleotides, the CDR3 is TGTGCCTGGAGGACCGGGACAGTCGTTCCCTACGAGCAGTACTTC. It codes for CAWRTGTVVPYEQYF.

V usage is TRBV6-5 and J usage is TRBJ1-5; a weak D match, TRBD1 (5 bases). The CDR3 loop spans 15 amino acids. CDR1 and CDR2 from the germline V gene are MNHEY and SVGAGI. V was pared by 6 bases and J by 0 bases, with 12 bases between. CDR3 amino acids: CASRRQPVSNQPQHF. CDR3 nucleotides: TGTGCCAGCAGACGACAGCCCGTTAGCAATCAGCCCCAGCATTTT.

The V gene is TRBV4-1, the J gene TRBJ1-1, with D unresolved. The V gene lost 1 base and the J gene lost 6 bases, with 15 bases spanning the gap. There are 15 residues in the CDR3. CDR1 is MGHRA, CDR2 YSYEKL, per germline. CDR3 sequence: CASSQAGAGRAEAFF. The CDR3 coding sequence is TGCGCCAGCAGCCAAGCCGGCGCCGGGAGAGCTGAAGCTTTCTTT.

The chain recombines TRBV7-9 with TRBJ2-1, with D perhaps given as TRBD1 or TRBD2 (5 bases each). The CDR3 extends over 16 amino acids. V dropped 5 bases and J dropped 0 bases, with 14 bases sitting between them. Germline V CDR1 and CDR2: SEHNR, FQNEAQ (reference sequence). The CDR3 coding sequence is TGTGCCAGCAGCCCCCGGGACGGAAGCTCCTACAATGAGCAGTTCTTC. It is translated as CASSPRDGSSYNEQFF.

The V call is TRBV30, the J call TRBJ1-3; 10 bases match TRBD1. After removal of 1 base from V and 1 base from J, the junction contained 10 bases not matched to a gene. CDR1 GTSNPN and CDR2 SVGIG come from the germline V gene (reference sequence). The CDR3 is 18 amino acids. CDR3 sequence reads: CAWSAPGGTGASGNTIYF. CDR3 bases: TGTGCCTGGAGTGCCCCGGGCGGGACAGGGGCGTCTGGAAACACCATATATTTT.

This chain links TRBV7-2 with TRBJ2-7; D is possibly TRBD1 or TRBD2 (5 bases each). This CDR3 comprises 14 residues. Germline V CDR1 and CDR2: SGHTA, FQGNSA. V dropped 5 bases and J dropped 6 bases, with 17 bases sitting between them. The CDR3 sequence: CASSAGNKRGEQYF. The CDR3 coding sequence is TGTGCCAGCAGCGCCGGCAACAAGAGGGGCGAGCAGTACTTC.

The CDR3 loop reads CASSLGRSPPDIQYF. CDR3 in DNA: TGTGCCAGCAGCTTAGGGCGGAGCCCCCCCGACATTCAGTACTTC. This chain connects TRBV13 to TRBJ2-4; the D is unclear. This CDR3 region has 15 residues. Germline V gene sequence: CDR1 PRHDT, CDR2 FYEKMQ (reference sequence). The germline V and J ends were trimmed by 0 bases and 8 bases, with 14 bases remaining between them.

The V gene is TRBV10-2, the J gene TRBJ2-5; 9 bases align to TRBD2. V was pared by 0 bases and J by 1 base, with 9 bases of the junction left unmatched. The CDR3 has 18 amino acids. In germline, CDR1 is WSHSY, CDR2 SAAADI. CDR3 region: CASSESPVVAGAQETQYF. The CDR3 region has the DNA TGCGCCAGCAGTGAGTCTCCGGTGGTAGCGGGGGCCCAAGAGACCCAGTACTTC.

The chain has TRBV6-5 and TRBJ2-7, with D uncertain. The CDR3 has 11 amino acids. V lost 7 bases to trimming and J lost 7 bases, with 11 bases between them. Germline CDR1 and CDR2: MNHEY and SVGAGI. As DNA, the CDR3 is TGTGCCAGCATGGACGGTAGAGAGCAGTACTTC. This codes for CASMDGREQYF.

The chain recombines TRBV28 with TRBJ2-7; 7 bases are shared with TRBD1. The CDR3 is made up of 16 amino acids. V gave up 6 bases and J gave up 4 bases; unmatched junction bases: 15. The germline V gene has CDR1 MDHEN and CDR2 SYDVKM. The CDR3 sequence is CASSTRRQGVTYEQYF. CDR3 nucleotides: TGTGCCAGCAGCACCCGGAGGCAGGGGGTTACTTACGAGCAGTACTTC.

The genes are TRBV15 and TRBJ2-5; D is undetermined. Germline V gives CDR1 LNHNV, CDR2 YYDKDF (reference sequence). The V end lost 4 bases, the J end lost 5 bases, and 17 bases lay between the germline ends. The CDR3 totals 15 residues. CDR3 sequence: CATSKGRPLGETQYF. CDR3 bases: TGTGCCACCAGCAAAGGTCGGCCGCTCGGGGAGACCCAGTACTTC.

The chain has TRBV19 and TRBJ1-2; TRBD1 might be the D (5 bases). Germline lookup yields CDR1 LNHDA and CDR2 SQIVND (reference sequence). V lost 4 bases to trimming and J lost 6 bases, with 12 bases between them. The CDR3 length is 13 residues. The CDR3 sequence is CASSSRGFHGYTF. As DNA, the CDR3 is TGTGCCAGTAGTAGCCGGGGGTTCCATGGCTACACCTTC.

This clone has only one observation. The chain carries TRBV4-1 and TRBJ2-7, with 11 positions matching TRBD2. Germline V gene data show CDR1 as MGHRA and CDR2 as YSYEKL. J gave up 6 bases and V 0 bases, and 7 bases lay outside the gene matches. The CDR3 loop spans 16 amino acids. As DNA, the CDR3 is TGCGCCAGCAGCCAAGAGTCAACTAGCGGGAGTTTCGAGCAGTACTTC. This encodes CASSQESTSGSFEQYF.

The gene calls are TRBV15 and TRBJ1-5; 9 bases line up with TRBD1. CDR1 is LNHNV, CDR2 YYDKDF, per germline (reference sequence). The CDR3 loop spans 15 amino acids. V trimming: 0 bases; J trimming: 5 bases; junction bases outside the gene matches: 2. The CDR3 region is CATSREQGAYQPQHF. The CDR3, as DNA: TGTGCCACCAGCAGAGAACAGGGGGCCTATCAGCCCCAGCATTTT.

The rearrangement joins TRBV7-9 to TRBJ1-4, with TRBD1 identical over 9 bases. CDR3 length: 15 residues. Germline CDR1 SEHNR, CDR2 FQNEAQ (reference sequence). The junction had 7 bases not matched to a gene; V was cut back by 5 bases and J by 6 bases. The CDR3 is CASSPLTGGDEKLFF. In DNA form, the CDR3 reads TGTGCCAGCAGCCCCTTGACAGGGGGTGATGAAAAACTGTTTTTT. The entire variable domain, with the rest obtained from reference TRBV7-9 and TRBJ1-4, is as follows: DTGVSQNPRHKITKRGQNVTFRCDPISEHNRLYWYRQTLGQGPEFLTYFQNEAQLEKSRLLSDRFSAERPKGSFSTLEIQRTEQGDSAMYLCASSPLTGGDEKLFFGSGTQLSVL.